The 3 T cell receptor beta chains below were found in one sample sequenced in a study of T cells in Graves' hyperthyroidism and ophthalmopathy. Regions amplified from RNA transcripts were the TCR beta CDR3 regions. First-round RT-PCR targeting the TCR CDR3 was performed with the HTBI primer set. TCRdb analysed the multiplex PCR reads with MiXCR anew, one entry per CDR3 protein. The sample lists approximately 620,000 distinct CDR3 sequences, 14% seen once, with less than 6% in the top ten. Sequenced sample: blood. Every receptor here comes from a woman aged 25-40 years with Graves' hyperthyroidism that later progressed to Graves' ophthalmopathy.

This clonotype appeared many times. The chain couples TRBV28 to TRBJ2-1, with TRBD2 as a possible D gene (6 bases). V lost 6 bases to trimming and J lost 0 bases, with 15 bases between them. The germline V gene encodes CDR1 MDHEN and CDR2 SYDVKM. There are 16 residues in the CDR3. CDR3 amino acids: CASSLERVRSYNEQFF. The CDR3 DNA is TGTGCCAGCAGCCTTGAGCGGGTCCGCTCCTACAATGAGCAGTTCTTC.

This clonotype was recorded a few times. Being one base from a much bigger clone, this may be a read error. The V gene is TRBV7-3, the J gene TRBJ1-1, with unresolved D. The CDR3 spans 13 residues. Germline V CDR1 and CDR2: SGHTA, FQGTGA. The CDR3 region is CACSLMESTEAFF. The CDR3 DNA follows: TGTGCCTGCAGCTTAATGGAGAGCACTGAAGCTTTCTTT.

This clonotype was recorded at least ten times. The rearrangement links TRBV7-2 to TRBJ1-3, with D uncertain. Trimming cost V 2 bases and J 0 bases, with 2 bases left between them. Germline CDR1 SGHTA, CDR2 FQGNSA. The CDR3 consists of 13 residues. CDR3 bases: TGTGCCAGCAGCTTATTCTCTGGAAACACCATATATTTT. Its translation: CASSLFSGNTIYF.